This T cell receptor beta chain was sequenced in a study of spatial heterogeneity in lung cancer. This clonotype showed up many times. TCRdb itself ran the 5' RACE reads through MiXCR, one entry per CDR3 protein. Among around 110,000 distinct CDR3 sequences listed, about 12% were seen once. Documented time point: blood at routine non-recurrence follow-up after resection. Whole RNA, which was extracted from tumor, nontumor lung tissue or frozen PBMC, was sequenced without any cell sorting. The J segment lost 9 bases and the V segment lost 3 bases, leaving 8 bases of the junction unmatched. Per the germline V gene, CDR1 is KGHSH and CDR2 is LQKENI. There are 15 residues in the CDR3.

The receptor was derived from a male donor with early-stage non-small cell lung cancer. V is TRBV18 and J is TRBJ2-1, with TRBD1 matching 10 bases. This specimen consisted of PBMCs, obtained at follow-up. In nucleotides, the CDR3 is TGTGCCAGCTCACCCCCGGGACAGGGGAAGGGTGAGCAGTTCTTC. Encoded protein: CASSPPGQGKGEQFF.